Shown below are 19 T cell receptor beta chains from a single sample sequenced in a study of blood T cell repertoires in COVID-19 (dated by TCRdb to 2020 to 2021). Preparation of the library involved the immunoSEQ multiplex PCR assay. In TCRdb, the immuneACCESS table is reduced to in-frame sequences with V and J assigned. These tables do not hold every clone; where another copy was compared, an unresolved V gene accounts for under half, and the others remain unexplained. The sample records 60,000 to 85,000 clones, approximately 80% of which are singletons. Jointly, the top ten make up 15% to 18% of the sample. The sequenced material came from peripheral blood. These receptor sequences come from a human donor in a cohort sampled during active COVID-19.

The sample holds a few counts of this clone. CDR3 protein: CASSLFQGNGYTF. The CDR3 nucleotides are TGTGCCAGCAGTTTATTTCAGGGGAACGGCTACACCTTC. This chain connects TRBV27 to TRBJ1-2, with D possibly matching TRBD1 (6 bases). The CDR3 loop spans 13 amino acids. V was clipped by 1 base and J by 8 bases, with 11 bases between them. Looked up from germline, CDR1 is MNHEY and CDR2 is SMNVEV (reference sequence).

The rearrangement uses TRBV3-1 (or the pseudogene TRBV3-2) and TRBJ2-2; 12 positions agree with TRBD2. The germline V gene encodes CDR1 LGHDT and CDR2 YNNKEL (reference sequence). There are 19 residues in the CDR3. Trimming cost V 1 base and J 2 bases; bases outside gene matches: 8. The CDR3 spells CASSQGTSGKLDNTGELFF. CDR3 coding DNA: TGTGCCAGCAGCCAAGGGACTAGCGGGAAGCTTGATAACACCGGGGAGCTGTTTTTT.

The chain is built from TRBV7-8 and TRBJ1-3, with 9 bases fitting TRBD1. The CDR3 is made up of 17 amino acids. Trimming removed 2 bases from V and 4 bases from J; junction bases left unmatched: 9. Germline values: CDR1 SGHVS, CDR2 FQNEAQ. The CDR3 DNA sequence: TGTGCCAGCAGCTTAAGGTCGGGGGACAGGGACGGAAACACCATATATTTT. Its protein is CASSLRSGDRDGNTIYF. Supplemented by reference TRBV7-8 and TRBJ1-3, the full variable domain reads GAGVSQSPRYKVAKRGQDVALRCDPISGHVSLFWYQQALGQGPEFLTYFQNEAQLDKSGLPSDRFFAERPEGSVSTLKIQRTQQEDSAVYLCASSLRSGDRDGNTIYFGEGSWLTVV.

This chain links TRBV20-1 with TRBJ2-3; 9 bases align to TRBD2. The J segment lost 5 bases and the V segment lost 3 bases, leaving 6 bases of the junction unmatched. The CDR3 contains 14 residues. Per germline, CDR1 DFQATT and CDR2 SNEGSKA (reference sequence). The CDR3 protein is CSASSGRGGDTQYF. In nucleotides, the CDR3 is TGCAGTGCTAGTAGCGGGAGAGGAGGAGATACGCAGTATTTT.

This clone was detected only a few times. V gene TRBV19 combines with J gene TRBJ2-7, with 11 bases identical to TRBD1. CDR3 length equals 16 residues. V lost 5 bases, J lost 6 bases, and 12 bases stayed unmatched. The V gene's germline CDR1 is LNHDA and CDR2 SQIVND (reference sequence). CDR3 nucleotide sequence: TGTGCCAGTAGTCCTCGGACAGGGGGCCTCTTATCCGAGCAGTACTTC. It codes for CASSPRTGGLLSEQYF. The full variable domain, completed using reference TRBV19 and TRBJ2-7, is DGGITQSPKYLFRKEGQNVTLSCEQNLNHDAMYWYRQDPGQGLRLIYYSQIVNDFQKGDIAEGYSVSREKKESFPLTVTSAQKNPTAFYLCASSPRTGGLLSEQYFGPGTRLTVT.

This CDR3 is CASSHPRAGTNYGYTF. The CDR3 DNA reads TGTGCCAGCAGCCACCCCCGCGCAGGGACTAACTATGGCTACACCTTC. The rearrangement uses TRBV3-1 (or the pseudogene TRBV3-2) and TRBJ1-2, with a possible D match to TRBD1 (5 bases). The CDR3 consists of 16 residues. Germline assignment: CDR1 LGHDT and CDR2 YNNKEL (reference sequence). V lost 3 bases to trimming and J lost 0 bases, with 14 bases between them.

The chain has TRBV2 and TRBJ1-4, with D perhaps matching TRBD1 (5 bases). Germline V gene sequence: CDR1 SNHLY, CDR2 FYNNEI. The CDR3 totals 15 residues. V lost 10 bases and J lost 0, with 15 bases in between. CDR3 sequence (DNA): TGTGCCACAGGCAAGTCACAGGCAACTAATGAAAAACTGTTTTTT. It is translated as CATGKSQATNEKLFF. Looking up the rest from reference TRBV2 and TRBJ1-4 gives the full variable domain: EPEVTQTPSHQVTQMGQEVILRCVPISNHLYFYWYRQILGQKVEFLVSFYNNEISEKSEIFDDQFSVERPDGSNFTLKIRSTKLEDSAMYFCATGKSQATNEKLFFGSGTQLSVL.

The chain combines TRBV3-1 (or the pseudogene TRBV3-2) with TRBJ1-6, with 11 bases aligning to TRBD1. With 4 bases clipped from V and 7 bases from J, the junction kept 3 bases outside the gene matches. This CDR3 region has 15 residues. CDR1 LGHDT and CDR2 YNNKEL come from the germline V gene (reference sequence). CDR3 loop: CASSLGTGGNSPLHF. CDR3 nucleotides: TGTGCCAGCAGCCTCGGGACAGGGGGGAATTCACCCCTCCACTTT.

The chain uses TRBV28 and TRBJ1-1, with TRBD1 matching over 9 bases. This CDR3 has 15 residues. Germline V gene data show CDR1 as MDHEN and CDR2 as SYDVKM. The trim removed 2 bases at V and 1 base at J, leaving 2 bases unmatched. The CDR3 is CASSLPGQGNTEAFF. The CDR3 DNA reads as TGTGCCAGCAGTTTACCGGGACAGGGGAACACTGAAGCTTTCTTT.

As DNA, the CDR3 is TGTGCCAGCAGTTACTCGCTTGAGAGGGGGATGAGCTCCTACAATGAGCAGTTCTTC. The encoded protein is CASSYSLERGMSSYNEQFF. V usage is TRBV6-2 or TRBV6-3 and J usage is TRBJ2-1; D may be TRBD1 (6 bases). This CDR3 has 19 amino acids. Trimming removed 0 bases at V and 0 bases at J, with 18 bases between. Germline CDR1 MNHEY, CDR2 SVGEGT.

The chain employs TRBV5-4 and TRBJ2-3; a weak D match, TRBD1 (7 bases). V gave up 4 bases and J gave up 0 bases, with 12 bases separating them. The CDR3 runs 15 residues. Germline lookup yields CDR1 SGHNT and CDR2 YYREEE (reference sequence). CDR3 sequence (DNA): TGTGCCAGCAGCGCGGGACAGCCTAGCACAGATACGCAGTATTTT. It is translated as CASSAGQPSTDTQYF.

In nucleotides, the CDR3 is TGTGCCAGCAGATCCGGTCCGGGACAGGGGCGGAGTGGCTACACCTTC. Translating gives CASRSGPGQGRSGYTF. The chain carries TRBV7-9 and TRBJ1-2, with TRBD1 matching over 10 bases. The V and J ends lost 6 bases and 7 bases, in that order; junction bases with no gene match: 14. CDR3 length: 16 residues. CDR1 and CDR2 from the germline V gene are SEHNR and FQNEAQ (reference sequence).

This chain uses TRBV7-8 with TRBJ1-1; D call uncertain. This CDR3 is built from 17 residues. Germline lookup yields CDR1 SGHVS and CDR2 FQNEAQ. The V gene lost 1 base and the J gene lost 0 bases, with 15 bases spanning the gap. The CDR3 DNA reads as TGTGCCAGCAGCTTAGGTAATGGGAGGGTAGTGAACACTGAAGCTTTCTTT. Translation gives CASSLGNGRVVNTEAFF.

The DNA of the CDR3 is TGTGCCAGCAGCGTAGGGCTCGCAACTAATGAAAAACTGTTTTTT. Amino acid sequence: CASSVGLATNEKLFF. This chain connects TRBV7-9 to TRBJ1-4; D uncertain. Germline V CDR1 and CDR2: SEHNR, FQNEAQ (reference sequence). Trimming shortened V by 5 bases and J by 0 bases, and 10 bases separated the two germline ends. The CDR3 spans 15 residues. Drawing the rest from reference TRBV7-9 and TRBJ1-4, the complete variable domain is DTGVSQNPRHKITKRGQNVTFRCDPISEHNRLYWYRQTLGQGPEFLTYFQNEAQLEKSRLLSDRFSAERPKGSFSTLEIQRTEQGDSAMYLCASSVGLATNEKLFFGSGTQLSVL.

The V and J genes are TRBV7-9 and TRBJ2-7; 10 bases fit TRBD1. Losses at the gene ends were 0 bases for V and 2 bases for J; bases not matched to a gene: 4. Germline CDR1 is SEHNR and CDR2 is FQNEAQ (reference sequence). The CDR3 is 16 residues long. The CDR3 DNA reads TGTGCCAGCAGCTTAGCTTGGACAGGGGGTACCTACGAGCAGTACTTC. Translated, it gives CASSLAWTGGTYEQYF.

The chain employs TRBV5-1 and TRBJ2-7, with 13 positions matching TRBD2. The CDR3 runs to 17 residues. The V gene end was trimmed by 5 bases and the J gene end by 3 bases; junction bases not matched to a gene: 11. Germline lookup yields CDR1 SGHRS and CDR2 YFSETQ. For the CDR3, the DNA is TGCGCCAGCAGTTCCGGGACTAGCGGGATACGGAGCTACGAGCAGTACTTC. This gives the protein CASSSGTSGIRSYEQYF. Variable domain in full (rest from reference TRBV5-1 and TRBJ2-7): KAGVTQTPRYLIKTRGQQVTLSCSPISGHRSVSWYQQTPGQGLQFLFEYFSETQRNKGNFPGRFSGRQFSNSRSEMNVSTLELGDSALYLCASSSGTSGIRSYEQYFGPGTRLTVT.

The V call is TRBV5-1, the J call TRBJ2-1; 9 nucleotides line up with TRBD2. The germline CDR1 and CDR2 sequences are SGHRS and YFSETQ. Unmatched junction bases numbered 8, after V lost 0 bases and J lost 13 bases. The CDR3 length is 14 residues. The CDR3 DNA reads as TGCGCCAGCAGCTTGGACGCTAGCGGGACTTTACAGTTCTTC. Translated: CASSLDASGTLQFF.

The rearrangement links TRBV5-4 to TRBJ2-1; 11 bases map to TRBD2. After removal of 2 bases from V and 2 bases from J, the junction contained 0 bases not matched to a gene. The CDR3 contains 15 residues. Germline V lookup: CDR1 SGHNT, CDR2 YYREEE (reference sequence). The CDR3 nucleotides are TGTGCCAGCAGCTTTAGCGGGGGGGCCTACAATGAGCAGTTCTTC. This encodes CASSFSGGAYNEQFF.

The chain has TRBV19 and TRBJ1-4; 7 positions match TRBD1. The germline V gene has CDR1 LNHDA and CDR2 SQIVND (reference sequence). J was trimmed by 5 bases and V by 0 bases; bases with no gene match: 3. The CDR3 length is 15 residues. The DNA of the CDR3 is TGTGCCAGTAGTATAGACAGGGGGGCGAATGAAAAACTGTTTTTT. Translation: CASSIDRGANEKLFF.